The 14 T cell receptor beta chains reported below all come from one sample, sequenced in a study of T cell repertoires in cytomegalovirus infection. MiXCR, applied by TCRdb to the reads, yields one record per CDR3 protein. Here the sample spans about 52,000 distinct CDR3 sequences, about a fifth being singletons. No antigen has been identified for these receptors. This specimen was CD8+ T cells from cultured PBMCs, taken from culture after CMV antigen stimulation. These receptors were collected from a human donor in good health (CMV status not recorded). Some clones in this sample may be carry-over from other donors' samples.

The J gene is TRBJ1-5, the V gene TRBV7-2; 9 positions match TRBD1. CDR1 SGHTA and CDR2 FQGNSA come from the germline V gene. With V trimmed by 5 bases and J by 3 bases, 5 bases remained unmatched. The CDR3 is 15 amino acids. The CDR3 loop reads CASSGGQGHNQPQHF. DNA of the CDR3: TGTGCCAGCAGCGGAGGACAGGGGCACAATCAGCCCCAGCATTTT.

This clonotype was counted ten times or more. V gene TRBV10-3 combines with J gene TRBJ2-5; 13 positions agree with TRBD2. Germline assignment: CDR1 ENHRY and CDR2 SYGVKD. The CDR3 is 20 residues long. With V trimmed by 5 bases and J by 2 bases, 17 bases remained unmatched. CDR3 sequence (DNA): TGTGCCATCAGTATAGGACTAGCGGGAGCCATGGGTCGCCGACAAGAGACCCAGTACTTC. This translates into CAISIGLAGAMGRRQETQYF.

This clonotype was picked up a small number of times. The chain uses TRBV6-5 and TRBJ2-3; TRBD2 matches 7 bases. Germline V CDR1 and CDR2: MNHEY, SVGAGI. CDR3 size: 15 residues. V gave up 7 bases and J gave up 0 bases; unmatched junction bases: 7. DNA of the CDR3: TGTGCCAGCACCCTCAGCGGGGCTAGCACAGATACGCAGTATTTT. Encoded protein: CASTLSGASTDTQYF.

The chain is built from TRBV11-1 and TRBJ2-7, with 8 bases matching TRBD1. This CDR3 contains 19 residues. V dropped 5 bases and J dropped 4; count of bases not matched to a gene: 22. Germline V lookup: CDR1 SGHAT, CDR2 FQDESV (reference sequence). CDR3 DNA: TGTGCCAGCAGCGAGAAAGGGACAGGAATAGCCTTACCCATATACGAGCAGTACTTC. This encodes CASSEKGTGIALPIYEQYF.

This clonotype was seen more than once but under ten times. The gene calls are TRBV5-6 and TRBJ2-7; a weak D match, TRBD1 (5 bases). This CDR3 contains 13 residues. Germline values: CDR1 SGHDT, CDR2 YYEEEE. Trimming shortened V by 4 bases and J by 6 bases, and 14 bases separated the two germline ends. Here the CDR3 reads CASSATAGPEQYF. The CDR3 DNA reads TGTGCCAGCAGCGCAACTGCAGGGCCCGAGCAGTACTTC.

This clonotype was observed a few times. This sequence joins TRBV5-1 and TRBJ2-7; D perhaps matches TRBD2 (6 bases). From germline, CDR1 is SGHRS and CDR2 YFSETQ. CDR3 length: 12 amino acids. V was shortened by 3 bases and J by 6 bases, with 10 bases between the two germline ends. CDR3 in DNA: TGCGCCAGCAGCTCCCTCGGGGGCGAGCAGTACTTC. Encoded protein: CASSSLGGEQYF.

The J gene is TRBJ1-6, the V gene TRBV9, with D tentatively TRBD1 (5 bases). The germline V and J ends were trimmed by 3 bases and 6 bases, with 13 bases remaining between them. The CDR3 runs to 15 residues. Germline assignment: CDR1 SGDLS and CDR2 YYNGEE. The CDR3 region is CASSAGTGVNSPLHF. CDR3 coding DNA: TGTGCCAGCAGCGCAGGGACGGGGGTTAATTCACCCCTCCACTTT. Full variable domain (remainder filled in from reference TRBV9 and TRBJ1-6): DSGVTQTPKHLITATGQRVTLRCSPRSGDLSVYWYQQSLDQGLQFLIQYYNGEERAKGNILERFSAQQFPDLHSELNLSSLELGDSALYFCASSAGTGVNSPLHFGNGTRLTVT.

V and J are TRBV7-9 and TRBJ1-4, with 9 bases that match TRBD1. Germline V lookup: CDR1 SEHNR, CDR2 FQNEAQ (reference sequence). The CDR3 loop spans 16 amino acids. V lost 5 bases to trimming and J lost 4 bases; unmatched junction nucleotides: 8. CDR3 coding DNA: TGTGCCAGCAGCCACTGGACAGGGGCCTTTAATGAAAAACTGTTTTTT. This sequence encodes CASSHWTGAFNEKLFF.

This clonotype was observed a few times. The gene calls are TRBV7-3 and TRBJ1-1; D may be TRBD1 (6 bases). V gave up 5 bases and J gave up 0 bases, with 16 bases separating them. Germline loops: CDR1 SGHTA, CDR2 FQGTGA. This CDR3 spans 16 amino acids. In nucleotides, the CDR3 is TGTGCCAGCAGCCGGGAAGGGGGTACCATGAACACTGAAGCTTTCTTT. Translation: CASSREGGTMNTEAFF. The full variable domain, rest sourced from reference TRBV7-3 and TRBJ1-1, is GAGVSQTPSNKVTEKGKYVELRCDPISGHTALYWYRQSLGQGPEFLIYFQGTGAADDSGLPNDRFFAVRPEGSVSTLKIQRTERGDSAVYLCASSREGGTMNTEAFFGQGTRLTVV.

The chain employs TRBV27 and TRBJ1-2; weak D call: TRBD1 (5 bases). From germline, CDR1 is MNHEY and CDR2 SMNVEV (reference sequence). V was clipped by 5 bases and J by 3 bases, with 10 bases between them. The CDR3 totals 13 residues. CDR3 in amino acids: CASSKGVDYGYTF. CDR3 DNA: TGTGCCAGCAGTAAAGGGGTGGACTATGGCTACACCTTC.

This clonotype was recorded many times. This sequence joins TRBV18 and TRBJ1-1; D remains ambiguous. Between the trimmed V and J ends, which lost 2 bases and 3 bases, there was a span of 13 bases. The CDR3 has 15 amino acids. CDR1 and CDR2 from the germline V gene are KGHSH and LQKENI. CDR3 protein: CASSPIGSRHTEAFF. The CDR3 coding sequence is TGTGCCAGCTCACCAATCGGCAGTCGGCACACTGAAGCTTTCTTT.

The rearrangement uses TRBV6-2 or TRBV6-3 and TRBJ2-3; D is uncertain. The CDR3 extends over 15 amino acids. The germline gives CDR1 MNHEY, CDR2 SVGEGT. V dropped 6 bases and J dropped 3 bases, with 16 bases sitting between them. CDR3 nucleotides: TGTGCCAGCAGCCACTTTCTGGGAACTACAGATACGCAGTATTTT. This encodes CASSHFLGTTDTQYF.

V is TRBV27 and J is TRBJ1-1, with D perhaps TRBD1 (5 bases). The length of the CDR3 is 13 residues. CDR1 is MNHEY, CDR2 SMNVEV, per germline (reference sequence). V was pared by 2 bases and J by 4 bases, with 8 bases between. DNA of the CDR3: TGTGCCAGCAGTTTAAGGGGTTTCACTGAAGCTTTCTTT. This encodes CASSLRGFTEAFF.

CDR3 residues: CATSQDRGIAKNIQYF. CDR3 DNA sequence: TGTGCCACCAGCCAGGACAGGGGTATAGCCAAAAACATTCAGTACTTC. The chain links TRBV15 to TRBJ2-4; 9 bases line up with TRBD1. From germline, CDR1 is LNHNV and CDR2 YYDKDF (reference sequence). The V gene end was trimmed by 5 bases and the J gene end by 0 bases; junction bases not matched to a gene: 5. The CDR3 runs to 16 residues.